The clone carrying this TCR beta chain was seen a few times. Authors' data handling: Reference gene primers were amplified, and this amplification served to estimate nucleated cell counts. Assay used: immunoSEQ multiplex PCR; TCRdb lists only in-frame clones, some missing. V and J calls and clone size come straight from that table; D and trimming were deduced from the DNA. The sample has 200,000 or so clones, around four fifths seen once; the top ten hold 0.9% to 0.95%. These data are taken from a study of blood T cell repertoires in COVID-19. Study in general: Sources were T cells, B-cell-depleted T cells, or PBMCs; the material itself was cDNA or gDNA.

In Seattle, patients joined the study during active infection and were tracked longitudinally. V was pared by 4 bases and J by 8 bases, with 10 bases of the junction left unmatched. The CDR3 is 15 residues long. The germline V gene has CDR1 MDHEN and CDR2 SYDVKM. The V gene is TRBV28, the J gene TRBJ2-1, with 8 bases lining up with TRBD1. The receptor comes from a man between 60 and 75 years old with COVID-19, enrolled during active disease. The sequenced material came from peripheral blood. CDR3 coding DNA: TGTGCCAGCAGTTCTCCGGGACAGGACGGCGATGAGCAGTTCTTC. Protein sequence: CASSSPGQDGDEQFF. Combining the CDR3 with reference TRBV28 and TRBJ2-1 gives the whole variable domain DVKVTQSSRYLVKRTGEKVFLECVQDMDHENMFWYRQDPGLGLRLIYFSYDVKMKEKGDIPEGYSVSREKKERFSLILESASTNQTSMYLCASSSPGQDGDEQFFGPGTRLTVL.